The 25 T cell receptor beta chains below come from one sample, sequenced in a study of vaccination and CD4 T cells after COVID-19. These TCRs are of unknown antigen specificity. Described treatment: approximately nine-day PBMC culture with coronavirus spike peptide pools or control peptides (ViraFEST assay). The Oncomine TCR Beta short-read assay was applied to DNA of cultured CD4+ T cells. TCRdb re-derived calls from the PCR reads in MiXCR, one entry per CDR3 protein. The sample includes some 11,000 distinct CDR3 sequences, roughly 60% of them seen just once. The sequenced sample was CD4+ T cells from blood, cultured in vitro, obtained before SARS-CoV-2 vaccination. The receptors come from a human donor who had recovered from COVID-19.

This clonotype has only a few counts. V and J are TRBV11-2 and TRBJ1-2, with 7 bases aligning to TRBD1. Germline lookup yields CDR1 SGHAT and CDR2 FQNNGV. Germline trimming cut 5 bases from V and 2 bases from J; bases unmatched to any gene: 2. The CDR3 totals 13 residues. CDR3 sequence (DNA): TGTGCCAGCAGCAACAGGGGAAACTATGGCTACACCTTC. Amino acid sequence: CASSNRGNYGYTF. The full variable domain, rest sourced from reference TRBV11-2 and TRBJ1-2, is EAGVAQSPRYKIIEKRQSVAFWCNPISGHATLYWYQQILGQGPKLLIQFQNNGVVDDSQLPKDRFSAERLKGVDSTLKIQPAKLEDSAVYLCASSNRGNYGYTFGSGTRLTVV.

The chain uses TRBV19 and TRBJ1-5; 7 bases align to TRBD1. V lost 3 bases, J lost 4 bases, and 9 bases stayed unmatched. Per the germline V gene, CDR1 is LNHDA and CDR2 is SQIVND (reference sequence). The CDR3 extends over 16 amino acids. CDR3 sequence (DNA): TGTGCCAGTAGTATTAAGGGGGCCGGGATGAATCAGCCCCAGCATTTT. Translated: CASSIKGAGMNQPQHF.

This chain connects TRBV10-3 to TRBJ1-3; TRBD1 matches at 8 bases. CDR3 length equals 14 residues. J was trimmed by 4 bases and V by 9 bases; bases with no gene match: 8. Germline V gene sequence: CDR1 ENHRY, CDR2 SYGVKD. This CDR3 reads CAMGTGGPGNTIYF. Here the CDR3 DNA reads TGTGCCATGGGTACAGGGGGACCCGGAAACACCATATATTTT.

The rearrangement joins TRBV2 to TRBJ1-1; a possible D gene is TRBD1 (5 bases). This CDR3 is 12 amino acids long. Trimming left V 10 bases short and J 2 bases short, with 11 bases between. CDR1 and CDR2 (germline): SNHLY, FYNNEI. Written as DNA, the CDR3 is TGTGCCACCCAAACAGGTAACACTGAAGCTTTCTTT. Translation: CATQTGNTEAFF.

The chain recombines TRBV2 with TRBJ1-1; D unclear. Looked up from germline, CDR1 is SNHLY and CDR2 is FYNNEI. The V end lost 5 bases, the J end lost 1 base, and 8 bases lay between the germline ends. The CDR3 has 13 amino acids. The CDR3 DNA reads as TGTGCCAGCAGTCTTGGGAGGAACACTGAAGCTTTCTTT. Its protein is CASSLGRNTEAFF.

This clonotype showed up just a few times. V usage is TRBV20-1 and J usage is TRBJ2-5; maybe TRBD2 (6 bases). Between the trimmed V and J ends, which lost 3 bases and 3 bases, there was a span of 14 bases. The CDR3 loop spans 14 amino acids. CDR1 is DFQATT and CDR2 is SNEGSKA in the germline V gene (reference sequence). CDR3 nucleotides: TGCAGTGCTAGTTCCAGCGGGCCGAAAGAGACCCAGTACTTC. It is translated as CSASSSGPKETQYF.

The V call is TRBV20-1, the J call TRBJ2-7; 11 bases agree with TRBD2. The V gene end was trimmed by 0 bases and the J gene end by 6 bases; junction bases not matched to a gene: 7. Germline V CDR1 and CDR2: DFQATT, SNEGSKA (reference sequence). The CDR3 contains 15 residues. The CDR3 sequence: CSARESLAGVAEQYF. CDR3 sequence (DNA): TGCAGTGCTAGAGAGTCACTAGCGGGAGTCGCCGAGCAGTACTTC.

This clonotype occurred a few times. The CDR3 sequence is CASSPVDRGWHGYTF. For the CDR3, the DNA is TGTGCCAGTAGTCCCGTGGACAGGGGCTGGCATGGCTACACCTTC. V usage is TRBV19 and J usage is TRBJ1-2, with 9 bases aligning to TRBD1. CDR3 size: 15 residues. With 5 bases clipped from V and 6 bases from J, the junction kept 10 bases outside the gene matches. CDR1 LNHDA and CDR2 SQIVND come from the germline V gene (reference sequence).

The V call is TRBV20-1, the J call TRBJ1-5; 7 nucleotides align to TRBD1. CDR3 length equals 14 residues. V lost 4 bases, J lost 3 bases, and 6 bases stayed unmatched. Germline CDR1 reads DFQATT; CDR2 reads SNEGSKA (reference sequence). The DNA for the CDR3 is TGCAGTGCTAATGGAGGGGGCATCAATCAGCCCCAGCATTTT. Encoded protein: CSANGGGINQPQHF.

This chain connects TRBV9 to TRBJ2-1; 8 bases match TRBD1. This CDR3 has 15 residues. V lost 4 bases and J lost 4; bases outside the gene matches: 7. The germline CDR1 and CDR2 sequences are SGDLS and YYNGEE. The chain's CDR3 is CASSPGQGRYNEQFF. In nucleotides, the CDR3 is TGTGCCAGCAGCCCCGGACAGGGACGATACAATGAGCAGTTCTTC. Using reference TRBV9 and TRBJ2-1 for the parts outside the CDR3, the full variable domain is DSGVTQTPKHLITATGQRVTLRCSPRSGDLSVYWYQQSLDQGLQFLIQYYNGEERAKGNILERFSAQQFPDLHSELNLSSLELGDSALYFCASSPGQGRYNEQFFGPGTRLTVL.

This clonotype occurred a few times. The CDR3 reads CASSFGTDPNQPQHF. CDR3 nucleotide sequence: TGTGCCAGCAGCTTCGGGACAGATCCTAATCAGCCCCAGCATTTT. V and J are TRBV7-9 and TRBJ1-5; TRBD1 matches 7 bases. Germline lookup yields CDR1 SEHNR and CDR2 FQNEAQ (reference sequence). The CDR3 is 15 residues long. The ends lost 3 bases at V and 4 bases at J; junction bases unmatched: 6.

The chain is built from TRBV20-1 and TRBJ2-1; D assignment may be TRBD1 or TRBD2 (5 bases each). The V end lost 6 bases, the J end lost 0 bases, and 18 bases lay between the germline ends. CDR3 size: 16 residues. CDR1 and CDR2 from the germline V gene are DFQATT and SNEGSKA (reference sequence). The CDR3 here is CSAYPPRDPSYNEQFF. DNA of the CDR3: TGCAGTGCGTACCCTCCCCGGGACCCCTCCTACAATGAGCAGTTCTTC.

The J gene is TRBJ2-7, the V gene TRBV30; possible D gene TRBD2, 5 bases. Between the trimmed V and J ends, which lost 3 bases and 6 bases, there was a span of 9 bases. CDR1 GTSNPN and CDR2 SVGIG come from the germline V gene (reference sequence). There are 11 residues in the CDR3. CDR3 amino acids: CAWREVSEQYF. Written as DNA, the CDR3 is TGTGCCTGGAGGGAGGTATCCGAGCAGTACTTC.

In its sample, this clonotype was seen a few times. The V gene is TRBV7-2, the J gene TRBJ1-1; TRBD1 is a possible D gene (5 bases). V gave up 2 bases and J gave up 3 bases, with 7 bases separating them. The CDR3 is made up of 13 amino acids. Germline CDR1 SGHTA, CDR2 FQGNSA. The CDR3 region is CASSLQGYTEAFF. The CDR3 DNA is TGTGCCAGCAGCTTACAGGGATACACTGAAGCTTTCTTT.

This rearrangement joins TRBV4-1 to TRBJ2-5; D not certain. This CDR3 is built from 14 residues. The ends were cut back, 1 base at V and 4 bases at J, with 10 bases in the middle. In germline, CDR1 is MGHRA, CDR2 YSYEKL. The CDR3 coding sequence is TGCGCCAGCAGCCAAGGTTTGGCCTCAGAGACCCAGTACTTC. Translated, it gives CASSQGLASETQYF.

This chain joins TRBV20-1 and TRBJ1-1; no clear D. CDR3 length equals 12 residues. The V and J ends lost 0 bases and 2 bases respectively, with 4 bases between them. Germline V gives CDR1 DFQATT, CDR2 SNEGSKA (reference sequence). In DNA form, the CDR3 reads TGCAGTGCTAGAGAAGGTAACACTGAAGCTTTCTTT. Protein product: CSAREGNTEAFF.

J is TRBJ2-7 and V is TRBV7-7; 9 positions agree with TRBD2. The V gene's germline CDR1 is SSHAT and CDR2 FNYEAQ (reference sequence). V shed 0 bases and J 2 bases; nucleotides not matched to a gene: 2. The CDR3 has 15 amino acids. CDR3 region: CASSLASGGPYEQYF. In DNA form, the CDR3 reads TGTGCCAGCAGCTTAGCTAGCGGGGGACCCTACGAGCAGTACTTC.

Note on this clonotype: The conserved final phenylalanine or tryptophan is absent from the CDR3, which likely points to a read error. The CDR3 loop reads CASSLVPGPDTQYL. For the CDR3, the DNA is TGTGCCAGCAGCTTAGTTCCGGGTCCAGATACGCAGTATCTT. The chain links TRBV7-2 to TRBJ2-3, with D hard to call. V was shortened by 1 base and J by 4 bases, with 9 bases between the two germline ends. The V gene's germline CDR1 is SGHTA and CDR2 FQGNSA. The CDR3 contains 14 residues.

This clonotype is medium-sized (0.01 to 0.1%). This rearrangement joins TRBV6-5 to TRBJ1-2; D is ambiguous. Trimming took 2 bases from V and 1 from J, leaving 5 bases between them. The CDR3 extends over 13 amino acids. Per the germline V gene, CDR1 is MNHEY and CDR2 is SVGAGI. The CDR3 reads CASSYASNYGYTF. Here the CDR3 DNA reads TGTGCCAGCAGTTACGCCAGTAACTATGGCTACACCTTC.

This clonotype has more than one count but fewer than ten. The chain links TRBV11-3 to TRBJ1-6; no clear D. V lost 3 bases to trimming and J lost 7 bases, with 10 bases between them. This CDR3 has 14 amino acids. The germline CDR1 and CDR2 sequences are SGHNT and YENEEA. CDR3 protein: CASSFGTFNSPLHF. As DNA, the CDR3 is TGTGCCAGCAGCTTTGGCACGTTCAATTCACCCCTCCACTTT. Variable domain in full (rest from reference TRBV11-3 and TRBJ1-6): EAGVVQSPRYKIIEKKQPVAFWCNPISGHNTLYWYLQNLGQGPELLIRYENEEAVDDSQLPKDRFSAERLKGVDSTLKIQPAELGDSAVYLCASSFGTFNSPLHFGNGTRLTVT.

The gene calls are TRBV7-9 and TRBJ1-2, with 7 nucleotides matching TRBD1. The germline V gene encodes CDR1 SEHNR and CDR2 FQNEAQ (reference sequence). CDR3 size: 15 residues. Trimming at V came to 5 bases and at J to 6 bases, leaving 12 bases not matched to a gene. CDR3 in DNA: TGTGCCAGCAGCCTCGACAGGGTTGTTGTTGATGGCTACACCTTC. Translation: CASSLDRVVVDGYTF.

The chain is built from TRBV6-1 and TRBJ1-5; D unclear. V was pared by 7 bases and J by 2 bases, with 9 bases between. CDR1 is MNHNS, CDR2 SASEGT, per germline. This CDR3 has 13 residues. The CDR3 DNA is TGTGCCAGCAACCCGGTCCGCAATCAGCCCCAGCATTTT. Protein: CASNPVRNQPQHF.

The chain uses TRBV11-2 and TRBJ2-7, with no clear D. Trimming took 0 bases from V and 3 from J, leaving 9 bases between them. The CDR3 sequence is 14 residues long. Germline CDR1 is SGHAT and CDR2 is FQNNGV. CDR3: CASSLEWMSYEQYF. Written as DNA, the CDR3 is TGTGCCAGCAGCTTAGAGTGGATGAGCTACGAGCAGTACTTC.

This clonotype was counted a single time. The V and J genes are TRBV7-9 and TRBJ1-1; TRBD1 might be the D (5 bases). The CDR3 is 13 residues long. V gave up 1 base and J gave up 6 bases, with 9 bases separating them. Germline values: CDR1 SEHNR, CDR2 FQNEAQ (reference sequence). CDR3 DNA: TGTGCCAGCAGCTTAGTGGGGGGTGCTGAAGCTTTCTTT. Translated, it gives CASSLVGGAEAFF.

The chain uses TRBV20-1 and TRBJ2-5, with a possible D match to TRBD1 (6 bases). This CDR3 is 14 amino acids long. Germline CDR1 is DFQATT and CDR2 is SNEGSKA (reference sequence). V was pared by 4 bases and J by 2 bases, with 14 bases between. The CDR3 sequence is CSAKMDRAQETQYF. The CDR3, as DNA: TGCAGTGCTAAGATGGACAGAGCACAAGAGACCCAGTACTTC.